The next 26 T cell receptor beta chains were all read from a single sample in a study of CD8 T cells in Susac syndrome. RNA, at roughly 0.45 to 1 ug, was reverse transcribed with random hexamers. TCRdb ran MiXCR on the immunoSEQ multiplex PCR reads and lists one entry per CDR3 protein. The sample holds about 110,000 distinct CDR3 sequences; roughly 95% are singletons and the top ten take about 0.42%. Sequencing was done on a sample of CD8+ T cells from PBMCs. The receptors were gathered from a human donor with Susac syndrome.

The CDR3 loop is CASSFGRTEAFF. CDR3 DNA sequence: TGTGCCAGCAGCTTTGGAAGGACTGAAGCTTTCTTT. This chain connects TRBV11-1 to TRBJ1-1; D gene uncertain. The germline V and J ends were trimmed by 3 bases and 5 bases, with 7 bases remaining between them. Germline CDR1 reads SGHAT; CDR2 reads FQDESV (reference sequence). The CDR3 length is 12 residues.

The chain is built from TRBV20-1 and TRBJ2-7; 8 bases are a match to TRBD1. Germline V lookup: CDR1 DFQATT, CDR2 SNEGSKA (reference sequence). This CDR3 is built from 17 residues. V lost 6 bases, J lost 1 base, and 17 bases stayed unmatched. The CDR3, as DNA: TGCAGTGCCACCTCCGGGACAGGAGAGGGGCTATCCTACGAGCAGTACTTC. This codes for CSATSGTGEGLSYEQYF.

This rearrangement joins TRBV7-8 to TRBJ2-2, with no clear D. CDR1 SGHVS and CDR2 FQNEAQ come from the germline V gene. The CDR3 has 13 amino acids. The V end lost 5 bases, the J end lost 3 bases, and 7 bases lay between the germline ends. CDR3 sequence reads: CASSDMDTGELFF. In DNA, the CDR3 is TGTGCCAGCAGCGACATGGACACCGGGGAGCTGTTTTTT. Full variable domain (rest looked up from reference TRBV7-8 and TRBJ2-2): GAGVSQSPRYKVAKRGQDVALRCDPISGHVSLFWYQQALGQGPEFLTYFQNEAQLDKSGLPSDRFFAERPEGSVSTLKIQRTQQEDSAVYLCASSDMDTGELFFGEGSRLTVL.

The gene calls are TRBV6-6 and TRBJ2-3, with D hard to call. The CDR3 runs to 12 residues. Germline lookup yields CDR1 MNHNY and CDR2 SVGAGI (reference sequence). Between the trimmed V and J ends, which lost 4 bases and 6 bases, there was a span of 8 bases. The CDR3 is CASSSSPDTQYF. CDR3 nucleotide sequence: TGTGCCAGCAGTTCCTCTCCGGATACGCAGTATTTT.

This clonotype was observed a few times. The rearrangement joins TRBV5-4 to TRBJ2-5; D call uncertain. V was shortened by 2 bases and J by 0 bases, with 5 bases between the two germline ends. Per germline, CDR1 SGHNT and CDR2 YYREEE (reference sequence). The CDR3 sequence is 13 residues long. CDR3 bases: TGTGCCAGCAGCTTTGAGTACCAAGAGACCCAGTACTTC. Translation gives CASSFEYQETQYF.

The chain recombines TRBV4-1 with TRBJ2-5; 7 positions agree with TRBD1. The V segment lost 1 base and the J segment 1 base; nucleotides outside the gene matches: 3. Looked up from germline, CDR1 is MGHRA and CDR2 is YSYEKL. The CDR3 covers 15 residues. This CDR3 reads CASSQVTGTQETQYF. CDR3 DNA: TGCGCCAGCAGCCAAGTGACAGGGACCCAAGAGACCCAGTACTTC.

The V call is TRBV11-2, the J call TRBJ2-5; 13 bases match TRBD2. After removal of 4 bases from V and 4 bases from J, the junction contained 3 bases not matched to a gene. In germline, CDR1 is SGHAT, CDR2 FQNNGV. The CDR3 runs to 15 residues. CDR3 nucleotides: TGTGCCAGCAGCTACACTAGCGGGGGGGCAGAGACCCAGTACTTC. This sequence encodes CASSYTSGGAETQYF.

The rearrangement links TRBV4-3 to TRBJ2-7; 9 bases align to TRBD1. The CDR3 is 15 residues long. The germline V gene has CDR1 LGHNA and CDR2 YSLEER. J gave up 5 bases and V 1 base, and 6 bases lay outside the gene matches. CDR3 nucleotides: TGCGCCAGCAGCCAAGCCGGGACAGGGATCCACGAGCAGTACTTC. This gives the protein CASSQAGTGIHEQYF.

CDR3 in DNA: TGCGCCAGCAGCTTGCCGGGACAGAGGAACCAAGAGACCCAGTACTTC. This gives the protein CASSLPGQRNQETQYF. This rearrangement joins TRBV5-1 to TRBJ2-5, with 7 bases identical to TRBD1. Germline assignment: CDR1 SGHRS and CDR2 YFSETQ. CDR3 size: 16 residues. Trimming at V came to 1 base and at J to 0 bases, leaving 6 bases not matched to a gene.

Here the CDR3 reads CATSRDRPSGGTDTQYF. The CDR3 bases are TGTGCCACCAGCAGAGATAGGCCTAGCGGGGGCACAGATACGCAGTATTTT. The chain carries TRBV15 and TRBJ2-3; 9 bases map to TRBD2. Germline V CDR1 and CDR2: LNHNV, YYDKDF (reference sequence). CDR3 length equals 17 residues. V shed 0 bases and J 1 base; nucleotides not matched to a gene: 5.

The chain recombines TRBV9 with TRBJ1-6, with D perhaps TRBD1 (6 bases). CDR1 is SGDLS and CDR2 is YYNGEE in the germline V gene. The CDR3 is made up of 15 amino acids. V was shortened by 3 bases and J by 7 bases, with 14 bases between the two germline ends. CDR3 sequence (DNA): TGTGCCAGCAGCGCTGGGCAGGGGCCCAATTCACCCCTCCACTTT. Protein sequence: CASSAGQGPNSPLHF.

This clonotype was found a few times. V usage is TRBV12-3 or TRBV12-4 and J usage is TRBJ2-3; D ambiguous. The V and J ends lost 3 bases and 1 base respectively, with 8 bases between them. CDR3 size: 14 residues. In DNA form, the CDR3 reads TGTGCCAGCAGTTTTTCCGGCGGCACAGATACGCAGTATTTT. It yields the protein CASSFSGGTDTQYF.

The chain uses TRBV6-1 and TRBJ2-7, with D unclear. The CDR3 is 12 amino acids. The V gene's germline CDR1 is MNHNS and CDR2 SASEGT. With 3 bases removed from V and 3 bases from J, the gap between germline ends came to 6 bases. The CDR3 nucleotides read TGTGCCAGCAGTGATGTGGGCTACGAGCAGTACTTC. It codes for CASSDVGYEQYF.

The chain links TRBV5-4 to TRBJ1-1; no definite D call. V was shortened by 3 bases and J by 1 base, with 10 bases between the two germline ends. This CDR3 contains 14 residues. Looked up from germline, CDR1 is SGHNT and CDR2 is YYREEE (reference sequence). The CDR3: CASSWENSNTEAFF. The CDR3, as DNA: TGTGCCAGCAGCTGGGAGAACTCGAACACTGAAGCTTTCTTT.

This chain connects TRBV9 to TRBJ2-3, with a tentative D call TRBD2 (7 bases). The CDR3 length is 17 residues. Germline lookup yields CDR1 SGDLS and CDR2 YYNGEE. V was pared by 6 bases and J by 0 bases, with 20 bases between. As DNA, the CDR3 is TGTGCCAGCAATGGCGGGGGCTCTCCCTTTAGCACAGATACGCAGTATTTT. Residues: CASNGGGSPFSTDTQYF.

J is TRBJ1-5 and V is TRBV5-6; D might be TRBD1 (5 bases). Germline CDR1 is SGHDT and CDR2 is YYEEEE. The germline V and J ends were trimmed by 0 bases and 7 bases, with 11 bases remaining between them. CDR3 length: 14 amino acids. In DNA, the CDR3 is TGTGCCAGCAGCTTGGCCTCAGGGATGCAGCCCCAGCATTTT. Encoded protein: CASSLASGMQPQHF.

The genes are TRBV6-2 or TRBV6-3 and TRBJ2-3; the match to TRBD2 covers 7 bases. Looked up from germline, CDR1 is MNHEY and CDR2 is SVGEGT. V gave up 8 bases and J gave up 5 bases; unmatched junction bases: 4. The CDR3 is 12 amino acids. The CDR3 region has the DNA TGTGCCAGCTTGGGGGGGAAAGATACGCAGTATTTT. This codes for CASLGGKDTQYF.

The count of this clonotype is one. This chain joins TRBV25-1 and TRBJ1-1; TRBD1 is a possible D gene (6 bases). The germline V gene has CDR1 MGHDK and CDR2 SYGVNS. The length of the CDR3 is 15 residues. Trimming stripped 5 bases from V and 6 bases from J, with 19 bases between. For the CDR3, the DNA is TGTGCCAGCAGTCATACAGGGTTTCTGAGCGCTGAAGCTTTCTTT. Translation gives CASSHTGFLSAEAFF.

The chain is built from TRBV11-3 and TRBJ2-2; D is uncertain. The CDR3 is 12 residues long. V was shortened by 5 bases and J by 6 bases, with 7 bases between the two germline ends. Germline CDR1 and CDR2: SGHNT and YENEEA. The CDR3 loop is CASSPPAGELFF. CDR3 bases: TGTGCCAGCAGCCCCCCCGCCGGGGAGCTGTTTTTT.

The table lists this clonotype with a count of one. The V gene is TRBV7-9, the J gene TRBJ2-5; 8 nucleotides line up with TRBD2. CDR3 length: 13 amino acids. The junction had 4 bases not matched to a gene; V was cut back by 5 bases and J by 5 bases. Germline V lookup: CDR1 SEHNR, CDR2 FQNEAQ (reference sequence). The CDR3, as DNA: TGTGCCAGCAGCGATAGCGGGGTGGAGACCCAGTACTTC. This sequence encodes CASSDSGVETQYF.

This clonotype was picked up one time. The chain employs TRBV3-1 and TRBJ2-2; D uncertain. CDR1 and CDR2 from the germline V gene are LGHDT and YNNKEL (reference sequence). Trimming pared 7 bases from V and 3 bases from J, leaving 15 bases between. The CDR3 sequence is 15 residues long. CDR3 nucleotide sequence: TGTGCCAGCAACGGAAGGGATTTGGACACCGGGGAGCTGTTTTTT. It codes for CASNGRDLDTGELFF.

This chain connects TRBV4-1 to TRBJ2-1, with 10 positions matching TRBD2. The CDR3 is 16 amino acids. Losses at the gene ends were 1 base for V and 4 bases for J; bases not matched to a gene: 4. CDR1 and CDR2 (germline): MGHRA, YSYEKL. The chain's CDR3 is CASSQVAGGIYNEQFF. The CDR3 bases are TGCGCCAGCAGCCAAGTAGCGGGGGGTATTTACAATGAGCAGTTCTTC.

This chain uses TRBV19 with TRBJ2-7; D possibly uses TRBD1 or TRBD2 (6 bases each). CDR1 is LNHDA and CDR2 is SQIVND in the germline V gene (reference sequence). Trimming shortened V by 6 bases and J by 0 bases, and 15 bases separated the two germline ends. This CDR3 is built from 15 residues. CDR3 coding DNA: TGTGCCAGTAGCGTCGTGGGGGGCCTCTCCTACGAGCAGTACTTC. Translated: CASSVVGGLSYEQYF.

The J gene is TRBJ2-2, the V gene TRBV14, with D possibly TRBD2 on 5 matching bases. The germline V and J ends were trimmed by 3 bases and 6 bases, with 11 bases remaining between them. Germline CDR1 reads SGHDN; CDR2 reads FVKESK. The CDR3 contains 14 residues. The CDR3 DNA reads TGTGCCAGCAGCCAGCGCGGCGGGTCCGGGGAGCTGTTTTTT. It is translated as CASSQRGGSGELFF.

The CDR3 DNA follows: TGCGCCAGCAGCCACTACGGACCAATGCAAGAGACCCAGTACTTC. Its protein is CASSHYGPMQETQYF. The J gene is TRBJ2-5, the V gene TRBV5-1; D ambiguous. V was clipped by 4 bases and J by 2 bases, with 15 bases between them. The CDR3 has 15 residues. CDR1 and CDR2 (germline): SGHRS, YFSETQ. The full variable domain, with the rest looked up from reference TRBV5-1 and TRBJ2-5, is KAGVTQTPRYLIKTRGQQVTLSCSPISGHRSVSWYQQTPGQGLQFLFEYFSETQRNKGNFPGRFSGRQFSNSRSEMNVSTLELGDSALYLCASSHYGPMQETQYFGPGTRLLVL.

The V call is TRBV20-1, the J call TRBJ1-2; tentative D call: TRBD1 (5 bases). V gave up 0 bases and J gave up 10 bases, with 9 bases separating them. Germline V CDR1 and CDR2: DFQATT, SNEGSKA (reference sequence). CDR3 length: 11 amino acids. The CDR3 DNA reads TGCAGTGCTAGAGACAGGGCGGACTACACCTTC. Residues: CSARDRADYTF.